Here is one T cell receptor beta chain with its context. Its antigen remains unidentified. Antigen-specific CD4+ T cells were first expanded with viral peptide pools by the ViraFEST assay and only then sequenced. Investigators separated out CD4+ T cells once about eleven days of culture had passed. The participants, recipients of two vaccine doses, got either BNT162b2 or mRNA-1273. The J segment lost 4 bases and the V segment lost 4 bases, leaving 3 bases of the junction unmatched. Germline-derived CDR1 and CDR2 are MRHNA and SNTAGT. The CDR3 is 15 residues long. This specimen comes from a study of vaccination effects on CD4 cells after COVID-19. Some clones are missing from TCRdb's copy, which holds only in-frame ones; the method was immunoSEQ multiplex PCR. The sample contains 30,000 or so clones, more than 65% of which appear only once.

This clonotype was sampled from a human donor who received a COVID-19 vaccine. The specimen was CD4+ T cells from PBMCs cultured with HCoV-NL63 spike peptides, collected after COVID-19 vaccination. V gene TRBV6-4 combines with J gene TRBJ2-3; 12 nucleotides line up with TRBD1. Here the CDR3 reads CASSAGTGGADTQYF. CDR3 nucleotides: TGTGCCAGCAGTGCCGGGACAGGGGGCGCAGATACGCAGTATTTT.